Listed below are T cell receptor beta chains from one sample, sequenced in a study of blood T cell repertoires in COVID-19. TCRdb's copy holds only in-frame clones and misses some; the assay was immunoSEQ multiplex PCR. The repertoire holds around 270,000 clones, about 90% seen once, with about 2.5% in the top ten. Material: peripheral blood. The receptors stem from a woman between 50 and 59 years old with acute or convalescent COVID-19. CDR3s leave out the opening cysteine and the closing phenylalanine or tryptophan.

TRBJ1-4	TRBV7-9	ASSSSSPDRSATNEKLF
TRBJ2-7	TRBV9	ASSPGTGIYEQY
TRBJ2-7	TRBV5-1	ASSLEDRGKY
TRBJ2-1	TRBV7-9	ASSPPGLAGEQF
TRBJ1-6	TRBV28	AIRGNRNWGSPLH
TRBJ2-1	TRBV4-3	ASSQGLAGIGYVGSYNEQF
TRBJ1-1	TRBV6-1	ASSENRGLTEAF
TRBJ1-2	TRBV28	ASRAEVGDGYT
TRBJ2-2	TRBV7-3	ASSQGGGKTGELF
TRBJ1-1	TRBV5-1	ASSLDSGTEAF
TRBJ2-5	TRBV7-3	ASSLSYREETQY
TRBJ2-3	TRBV19	ASRMDRATDTQY
TRBJ1-2	TRBV25-1	ASSEAPYGYT
TRBJ1-5	TRBV27	ASTRTGGNQPQH
TRBJ2-3	TRBV25-1	ASSDQGLASDTQY
TRBJ2-7	TRBV11-3	ASSLENGEAGGPSSYEQY
TRBJ2-5	TRBV11-2	ASSSLSETQY
TRBJ2-7	TRBV4-1	ASSQYTGSEQY
TRBJ2-2	TRBV19	ATLERGGNTGELF
TRBJ1-2	TRBV28	ASSPPQGGRYGYT
TRBJ1-5	TRBV27	ASSIRGTAPNQPQH
TRBJ2-5	TRBV28	ASSLRTGPYQETQY
TRBJ1-1	TRBV27	ASSSPSAAEAF
TRBJ1-1	TRBV9	ASSVGSQGGYTEAF
TRBJ2-7	TRBV5-1	ASSLPSGTSYEQY
TRBJ1-5	TRBV5-4	ASSEDSGPQH
TRBJ1-2	TRBV5-1	ASSLQGIGDGYT
TRBJ1-1	TRBV6-5	ASRTPTGGHTEAF
TRBJ2-3	TRBV30	AWSVGLAGGDTQY
TRBJ1-5	TRBV15	ATSPRQGGQPQH
TRBJ2-3	TRBV5-1	ASKSGSLGDTQY
TRBJ1-5	TRBV7-8	ASSLSGGTNQPQH
TRBJ2-2	TRBV6-1	ASNELAGGVGELF
TRBJ2-2	TRBV21-1	ASSALADAPGELF
TRBJ2-2	TRBV10-3	AIRTRLAGGNTGELF
TRBJ1-5	TRBV28	ASTRTGFGSQPQH
TRBJ1-1	TRBV19	ASSKQGGGTEAF
TRBJ1-1	TRBV6-6	ASTEGQMNTEAF
TRBJ2-3	TRBV2	ASRELFSTDTQY
TRBJ2-5	TRBV11-2	ASSLSRGPETQY
TRBJ1-5	TRBV2	ASSEWDTKH
TRBJ1-3	TRBV5-1	ASSLGGTGRNTIY
TRBJ1-2	TRBV7-9	ASSSKPFDGYT
TRBJ2-1	TRBV19	ASSMGSARRGLGGEQF
TRBJ2-3	TRBV20-1	SVLRADTQY
TRBJ2-7	TRBV9	ASSVEGQGSREQY
TRBJ2-3	TRBV5-1	ASSLAPSAGADTQY
TRBJ1-4	TRBV10-1	ASSEYDRGNEKLF
TRBJ2-1	TRBV27	ASSLLLAVNEQF
TRBJ2-1	TRBV7-2	ASSSGQSSYNEQF
TRBJ2-2	TRBV15	ATSPPTSGNTGELF
TRBJ2-7	TRBV5-1	ASSLAGDLYEQY
TRBJ1-2	TRBV24-1	ATSDTTGSSYGYT
TRBJ2-3	TRBV12-2	ASRSDRWREIRPDTQY
TRBJ1-1	TRBV29-1	SVAGWFAEAF